The 9 T cell receptor beta chains below come from one sample, sequenced in a study of memory CD8 T cells in hepatitis C reinfection. The time point: late/post reinfection, 12 to 24 weeks after detection. TCR sequencing was done directly ex vivo on sorted cells, without expansion in vitro. The method was immunoSEQ multiplex PCR; TCRdb's version includes in-frame clones alone and lacks a portion of them. This sample has just over 45,000 clones, with roughly nine tenths found just once. The sample was naive CD8+ T cells sorted from blood. These receptors came from a man younger than 35 with hepatitis C virus infection.

The V call is TRBV5-6, the J call TRBJ1-2; D is unclear. With 1 base removed from V and 4 bases from J, the gap between germline ends came to 5 bases. CDR3 size: 12 residues. Germline V gives CDR1 SGHDT, CDR2 YYEEEE. In DNA form, the CDR3 reads TGTGCCAGCAGCTTGTCAGGCTATGGCTACACCTTC. It encodes CASSLSGYGYTF.

This clone was recorded once. The chain joins TRBV7-8 to TRBJ1-2; no firm D call. The CDR3 is 14 residues long. Between the trimmed V and J ends, which lost 6 bases and 0 bases, there was a span of 11 bases. Looked up from germline, CDR1 is SGHVS and CDR2 is FQNEAQ. The chain's CDR3 is CASSQRTANYGYTF. The CDR3 region has the DNA TGTGCCAGCAGTCAGCGGACGGCTAACTATGGCTACACCTTC.

This sequence joins TRBV2 and TRBJ2-5; 8 nucleotides match TRBD2. V lost 10 bases, J lost 1 base, and 11 bases stayed unmatched. The germline gives CDR1 SNHLY, CDR2 FYNNEI. This CDR3 has 15 residues. Here the CDR3 reads CAKKELAVFQETQYF. The DNA for the CDR3 is TGTGCCAAGAAGGAACTAGCGGTTTTCCAAGAGACCCAGTACTTC. Complete variable domain (other parts from reference TRBV2 and TRBJ2-5): EPEVTQTPSHQVTQMGQEVILRCVPISNHLYFYWYRQILGQKVEFLVSFYNNEISEKSEIFDDQFSVERPDGSNFTLKIRSTKLEDSAMYFCAKKELAVFQETQYFGPGTRLLVL.

This chain connects TRBV6-5 to TRBJ2-3; 7 nucleotides align to TRBD1. Germline values: CDR1 MNHEY, CDR2 SVGAGI. The V and J ends lost 2 bases and 2 bases, in that order; junction bases with no gene match: 7. This CDR3 spans 16 amino acids. CDR3 in amino acids: CASSYPRDRATDTQYF. The DNA for the CDR3 is TGTGCCAGCAGTTACCCAAGAGACAGGGCCACAGATACGCAGTATTTT.

The rearrangement links TRBV7-9 to TRBJ2-5, with TRBD1 identical over 7 bases. Germline CDR1 reads SEHNR; CDR2 reads FQNEAQ (reference sequence). The CDR3 has 15 amino acids. V gave up 4 bases and J gave up 2 bases; unmatched junction bases: 7. CDR3 loop: CASSSGTDVQETQYF. As DNA, the CDR3 is TGTGCCAGCAGCTCGGGGACAGACGTTCAAGAGACCCAGTACTTC.

The rearrangement joins TRBV4-1 to TRBJ2-2; 7 nucleotides agree with TRBD1. Trimming took 0 bases from V and 3 from J; bases not matched to a gene: 4. Germline V gives CDR1 MGHRA, CDR2 YSYEKL. The length of the CDR3 is 16 residues. CDR3 DNA sequence: TGCGCCAGCAGCCAAGACGCAGGGGGATACACCGGGGAGCTGTTTTTT. The encoded protein is CASSQDAGGYTGELFF.

The gene calls are TRBV4-1 and TRBJ2-1, with TRBD2 identical over 14 bases. The CDR3 length is 15 residues. Losses at the gene ends were 6 bases for V and 7 bases for J; bases not matched to a gene: 5. CDR1 MGHRA and CDR2 YSYEKL come from the germline V gene. The CDR3 sequence is CASRQTSGRANEQFF. The CDR3 DNA is TGCGCCAGCAGGCAGACTAGCGGGAGGGCGAATGAGCAGTTCTTC.

This rearrangement joins TRBV6-5 to TRBJ1-3; D not certain. The CDR3 loop spans 12 amino acids. Trimming pared 6 bases from V and 4 bases from J, leaving 7 bases between. Germline V gene sequence: CDR1 MNHEY, CDR2 SVGAGI. The chain's CDR3 is CASSNFGNTIYF. The CDR3, as DNA: TGTGCCAGCAGCAATTTCGGAAACACCATATATTTT.

CDR3 sequence: CASALRDRGADTQYF. The CDR3 bases are TGTGCTAGTGCCCTCCGGGACAGAGGTGCAGATACGCAGTATTTT. The chain carries TRBV12-5 and TRBJ2-3; 7 nucleotides match TRBD1. The length of the CDR3 is 15 residues. V shed 7 bases, J shed 4 bases, and the junction held 11 bases outside the gene matches. Germline V gives CDR1 LGHNT, CDR2 FRNRAP.